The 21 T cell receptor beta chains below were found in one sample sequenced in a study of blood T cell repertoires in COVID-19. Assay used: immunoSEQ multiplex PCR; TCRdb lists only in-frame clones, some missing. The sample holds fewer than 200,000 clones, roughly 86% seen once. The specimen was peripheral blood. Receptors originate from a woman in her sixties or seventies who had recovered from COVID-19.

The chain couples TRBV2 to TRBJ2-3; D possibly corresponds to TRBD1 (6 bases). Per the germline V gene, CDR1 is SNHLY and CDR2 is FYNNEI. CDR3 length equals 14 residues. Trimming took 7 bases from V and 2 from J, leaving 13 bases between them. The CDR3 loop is CASTRDKLTDTQYF. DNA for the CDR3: TGTGCCAGCACCCGGGACAAGCTCACAGATACGCAGTATTTT. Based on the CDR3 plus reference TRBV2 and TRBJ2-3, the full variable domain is EPEVTQTPSHQVTQMGQEVILRCVPISNHLYFYWYRQILGQKVEFLVSFYNNEISEKSEIFDDQFSVERPDGSNFTLKIRSTKLEDSAMYFCASTRDKLTDTQYFGPGTRLTVL.

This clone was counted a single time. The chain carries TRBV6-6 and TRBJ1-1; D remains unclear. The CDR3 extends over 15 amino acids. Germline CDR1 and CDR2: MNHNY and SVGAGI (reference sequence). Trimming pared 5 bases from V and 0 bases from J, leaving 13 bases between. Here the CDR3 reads CASSPPEVVNTEAFF. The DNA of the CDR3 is TGTGCCAGCAGTCCCCCCGAGGTTGTGAACACTGAAGCTTTCTTT.

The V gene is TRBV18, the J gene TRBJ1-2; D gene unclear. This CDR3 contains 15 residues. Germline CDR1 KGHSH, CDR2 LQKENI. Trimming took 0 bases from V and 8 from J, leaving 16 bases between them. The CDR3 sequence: CASSPPSNPVGGYTF. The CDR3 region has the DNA TGTGCCAGCTCACCACCTTCCAACCCAGTCGGGGGCTACACCTTC.

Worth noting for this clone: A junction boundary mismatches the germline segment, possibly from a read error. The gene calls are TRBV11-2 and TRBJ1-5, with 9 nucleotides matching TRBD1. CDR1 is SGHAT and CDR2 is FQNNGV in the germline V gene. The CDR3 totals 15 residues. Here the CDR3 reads CASSVDRGDNQPQHF. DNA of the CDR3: TGTGCCAGCAGCGTAGACAGGGGGGATAATCAGCCCCAGCATTTT. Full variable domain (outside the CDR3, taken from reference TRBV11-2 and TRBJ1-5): EAGVAQSPRYKIIEKRQSVAFWCNPISGHATLYWYQQILGQGPKLLIQFQNNGVVDDSQLPKDRFSAERLKGVDSTLKIQPAKLEDSAVYLCASSVDRGDNQPQHFGDGTRLSIL.

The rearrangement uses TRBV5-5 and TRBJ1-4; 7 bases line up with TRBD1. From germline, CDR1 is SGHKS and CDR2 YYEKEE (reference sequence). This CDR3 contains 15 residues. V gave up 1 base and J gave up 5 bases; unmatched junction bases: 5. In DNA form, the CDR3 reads TGTGCCAGCAGCTTGTGGGACAGCTCCAATGAAAAACTGTTTTTT. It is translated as CASSLWDSSNEKLFF. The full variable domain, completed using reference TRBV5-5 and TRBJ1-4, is DAGVTQSPTHLIKTRGQQVTLRCSPISGHKSVSWYQQVLGQGPQFIFQYYEKEERGRGNFPDRFSARQFPNYSSELNVNALLLGDSALYLCASSLWDSSNEKLFFGSGTQLSVL.

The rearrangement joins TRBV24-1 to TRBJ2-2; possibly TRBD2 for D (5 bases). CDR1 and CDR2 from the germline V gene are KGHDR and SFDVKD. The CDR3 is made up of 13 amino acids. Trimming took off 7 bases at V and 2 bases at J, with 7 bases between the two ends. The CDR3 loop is CATRSGNTGELFF. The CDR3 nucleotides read TGTGCCACCAGGAGCGGTAACACCGGGGAGCTGTTTTTT.

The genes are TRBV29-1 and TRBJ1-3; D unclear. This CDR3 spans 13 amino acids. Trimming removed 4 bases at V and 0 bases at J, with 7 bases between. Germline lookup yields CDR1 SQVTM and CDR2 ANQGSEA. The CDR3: CSVVGSSGNTIYF. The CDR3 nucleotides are TGCAGCGTTGTGGGGAGCTCTGGAAACACCATATATTTT. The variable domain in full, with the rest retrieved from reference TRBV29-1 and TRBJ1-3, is SAVISQKPSRDICQRGTSLTIQCQVDSQVTMMFWYRQQPGQSLTLIATANQGSEATYESGFVIDKFPISRPNLTFSTLTVSNMSPEDSSIYLCSVVGSSGNTIYFGEGSWLTVV.

CDR3 region: CASKPGQGVYGYTF. The DNA of the CDR3 is TGTGCCAGCAAGCCGGGACAGGGCGTGTATGGCTACACCTTC. The genes are TRBV18 and TRBJ1-2; the match to TRBD1 covers 9 bases. The CDR3 loop spans 14 amino acids. The germline V gene encodes CDR1 KGHSH and CDR2 LQKENI. V lost 8 bases, J lost 5 bases, and 9 bases stayed unmatched.

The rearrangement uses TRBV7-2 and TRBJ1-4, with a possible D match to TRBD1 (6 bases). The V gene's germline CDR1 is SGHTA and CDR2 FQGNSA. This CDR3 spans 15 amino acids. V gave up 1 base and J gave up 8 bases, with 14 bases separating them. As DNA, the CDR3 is TGTGCCAGCAGCTTAGGCGGACAGTTCGGCGAAAAACTGTTTTTT. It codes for CASSLGGQFGEKLFF. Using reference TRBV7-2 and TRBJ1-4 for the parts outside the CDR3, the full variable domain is GAGVSQSPSNKVTEKGKDVELRCDPISGHTALYWYRQSLGQGLEFLIYFQGNSAPDKSGLPSDRFSAERTGGSVSTLTIQRTQQEDSAVYLCASSLGGQFGEKLFFGSGTQLSVL.

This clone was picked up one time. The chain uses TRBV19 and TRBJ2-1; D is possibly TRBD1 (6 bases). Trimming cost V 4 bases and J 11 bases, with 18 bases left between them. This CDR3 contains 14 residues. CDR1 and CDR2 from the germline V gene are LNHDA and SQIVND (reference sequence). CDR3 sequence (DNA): TGTGCCAGTAGTAGGACAGACGGCTCTGGTAAGCAGTTCTTC. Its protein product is CASSRTDGSGKQFF. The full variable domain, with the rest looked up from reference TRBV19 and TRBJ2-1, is DGGITQSPKYLFRKEGQNVTLSCEQNLNHDAMYWYRQDPGQGLRLIYYSQIVNDFQKGDIAEGYSVSREKKESFPLTVTSAQKNPTAFYLCASSRTDGSGKQFFGPGTRLTVL.

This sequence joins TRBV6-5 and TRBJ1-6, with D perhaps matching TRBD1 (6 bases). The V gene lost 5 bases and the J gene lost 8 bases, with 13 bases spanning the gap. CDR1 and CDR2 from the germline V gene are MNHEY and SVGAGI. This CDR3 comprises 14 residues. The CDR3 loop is CASSQQGADSPLHF. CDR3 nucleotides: TGTGCCAGCAGTCAACAGGGTGCTGATTCACCCCTCCACTTT.

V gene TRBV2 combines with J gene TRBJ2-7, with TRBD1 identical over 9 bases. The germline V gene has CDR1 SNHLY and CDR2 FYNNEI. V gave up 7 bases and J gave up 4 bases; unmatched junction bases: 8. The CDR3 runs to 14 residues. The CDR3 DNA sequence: TGTGCCAGCACGATCTCCGGGACAGGGTACGAGCAGTACTTC. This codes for CASTISGTGYEQYF.

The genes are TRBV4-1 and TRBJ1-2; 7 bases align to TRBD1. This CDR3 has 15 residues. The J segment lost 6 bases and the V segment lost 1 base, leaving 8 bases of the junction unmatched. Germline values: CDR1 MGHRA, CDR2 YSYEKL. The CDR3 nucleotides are TGCGCCAGCAGCCAAGCCGACAGGGTGTCTCATGGCTACACCTTC. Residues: CASSQADRVSHGYTF.

CDR3 bases: TGCGCCAGCAGCCCAGAACAGAGATACAATGAAAAACTGTTTTTT. This translates into CASSPEQRYNEKLFF. The chain carries TRBV4-3 and TRBJ1-4; unclear D gene. Germline CDR1 reads LGHNA; CDR2 reads YSLEER. There are 15 residues in the CDR3. The V end lost 4 bases, the J end lost 5 bases, and 14 bases lay between the germline ends.

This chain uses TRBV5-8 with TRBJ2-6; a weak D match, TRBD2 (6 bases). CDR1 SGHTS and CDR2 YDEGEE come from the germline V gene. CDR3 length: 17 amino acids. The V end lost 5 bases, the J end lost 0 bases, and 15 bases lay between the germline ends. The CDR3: CASSPGLMISGANVLTF. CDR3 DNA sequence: TGTGCCAGCAGTCCGGGACTGATGATCTCTGGGGCCAACGTCCTGACTTTC.

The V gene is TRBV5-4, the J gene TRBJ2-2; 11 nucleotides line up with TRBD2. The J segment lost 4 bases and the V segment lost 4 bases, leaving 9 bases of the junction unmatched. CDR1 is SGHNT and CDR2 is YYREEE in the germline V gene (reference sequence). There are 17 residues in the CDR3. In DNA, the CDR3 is TGTGCCAGCAGCCCCAGGGGGCTAGCGGGGGGCACCGGGGAGCTGTTTTTT. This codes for CASSPRGLAGGTGELFF.

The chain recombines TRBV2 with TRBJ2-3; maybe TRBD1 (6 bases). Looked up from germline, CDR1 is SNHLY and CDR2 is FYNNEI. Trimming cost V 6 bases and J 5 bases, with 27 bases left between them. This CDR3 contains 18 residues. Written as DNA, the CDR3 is TGTGCCAGCAGAGATCGAAGGGGGTTAGCGCGAACTGGAGATACGCAGTATTTT. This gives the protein CASRDRRGLARTGDTQYF.

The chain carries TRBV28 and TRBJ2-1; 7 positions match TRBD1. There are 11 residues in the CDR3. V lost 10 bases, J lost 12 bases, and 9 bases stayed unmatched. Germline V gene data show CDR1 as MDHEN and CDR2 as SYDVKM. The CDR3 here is CAITDRIGQFF. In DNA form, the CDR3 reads TGTGCCATTACGGACAGGATCGGGCAGTTCTTC. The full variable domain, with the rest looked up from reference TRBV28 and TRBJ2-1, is DVKVTQSSRYLVKRTGEKVFLECVQDMDHENMFWYRQDPGLGLRLIYFSYDVKMKEKGDIPEGYSVSREKKERFSLILESASTNQTSMYLCAITDRIGQFFGPGTRLTVL.

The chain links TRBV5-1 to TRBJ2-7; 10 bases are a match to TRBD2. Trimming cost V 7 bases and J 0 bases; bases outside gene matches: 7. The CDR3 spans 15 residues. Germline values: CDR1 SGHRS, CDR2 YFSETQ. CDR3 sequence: CASGRTSGSSYEQYF. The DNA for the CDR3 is TGCGCCAGCGGCAGGACTAGCGGTAGCTCCTACGAGCAGTACTTC.

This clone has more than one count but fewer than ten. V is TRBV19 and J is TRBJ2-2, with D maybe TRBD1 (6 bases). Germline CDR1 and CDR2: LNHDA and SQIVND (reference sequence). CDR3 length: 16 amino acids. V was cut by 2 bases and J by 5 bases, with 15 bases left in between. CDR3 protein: CASSIFPLQGTGELFF. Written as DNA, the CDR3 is TGTGCCAGTAGTATATTCCCGCTACAGGGTACCGGGGAGCTGTTTTTT.

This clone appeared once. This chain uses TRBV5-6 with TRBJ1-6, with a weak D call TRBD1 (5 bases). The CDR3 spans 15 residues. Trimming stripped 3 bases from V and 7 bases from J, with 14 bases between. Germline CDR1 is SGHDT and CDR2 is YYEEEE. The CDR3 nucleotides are TGTGCCAGCAGCTCCGGGGGGGTCCGGAATTCACCCCTCCACTTT. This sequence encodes CASSSGGVRNSPLHF.